The rows below give T cell receptor beta chains drawn from one sample of a study of CD8+ T cells in alopecia areata. Sequencing used immunoSEQ multiplex PCR; TCRdb keeps in-frame clones, though not all of them. The data contain more than 150,000 clones, 45% to 65% of them singletons. This sample comprised CD4+ T cells sorted from blood, obtained at week 4, from a patient treated with tofacitinib. Receptors originate from a human donor with alopecia areata. CDR3s include the opening cysteine and the closing phenylalanine or tryptophan. Fields, in order: V gene, clone size, J gene, D gene, CDR3 protein, CDR3 DNA. A D gene is named only where the DNA matches it firmly. Where a row states a size, it is once, few, many or the class of an expanded clone; other rows omit it.

v_call: TRBV14; clone_size: .; j_call: TRBJ2-7; d_call: TRBD1; cdr3_aa: CASSPTGVAYEQYF; cdr3_nt: TGTGCCAGCAGCCCCACAGGGGTTGCCTACGAGCAGTACTTC
v_call: TRBV15; clone_size: few; j_call: TRBJ2-7; d_call: .; cdr3_aa: CATSRGKDGSYEQYF; cdr3_nt: TGTGCCACCAGCAGAGGGAAAGATGGCTCCTACGAGCAGTACTTC
v_call: TRBV6-5; clone_size: .; j_call: TRBJ1-4; d_call: .; cdr3_aa: CASSSLGGKGNEKLFF; cdr3_nt: TGTGCCAGCAGTTCCCTGGGGGGAAAAGGGAATGAAAAACTGTTTTTT
v_call: TRBV5-4; clone_size: .; j_call: TRBJ2-4; d_call: TRBD1; cdr3_aa: CASSLGQGVTKNIQYF; cdr3_nt: TGTGCCAGCAGCTTGGGGCAGGGGGTAACCAAAAACATTCAGTACTTC
v_call: TRBV29-1; clone_size: .; j_call: TRBJ1-1; d_call: .; cdr3_aa: CSVDGGAGTEAFF; cdr3_nt: TGCAGCGTTGACGGGGGGGCAGGCACTGAAGCTTTCTTT
v_call: TRBV6-4; clone_size: .; j_call: TRBJ2-2; d_call: .; cdr3_aa: CASSEKRAIGGVTGELFF; cdr3_nt: TGTGCCAGCAGCGAAAAAAGGGCCATCGGTGGGGTCACCGGGGAGCTGTTTTTT
v_call: TRBV7-2; clone_size: .; j_call: TRBJ2-3; d_call: .; cdr3_aa: CASSLRVDTQYF; cdr3_nt: TGTGCCAGCAGCCTAAGGGTTGATACGCAGTATTTT
v_call: TRBV10-3; clone_size: few; j_call: TRBJ1-1; d_call: .; cdr3_aa: CAITGTHDTEAFF; cdr3_nt: TGTGCCATCACGGGGACCCACGACACTGAAGCTTTCTTT
v_call: TRBV25-1; clone_size: .; j_call: TRBJ2-5; d_call: .; cdr3_aa: CASRRSGPQYF; cdr3_nt: TGTGCCAGCAGAAGGAGTGGGCCCCAGTACTTC
v_call: TRBV7-9; clone_size: .; j_call: TRBJ1-6; d_call: .; cdr3_aa: CASSPGAQDSPLHF; cdr3_nt: TGTGCCAGCAGCCCAGGGGCACAGGATTCACCCCTCCACTTT
v_call: TRBV29-1; clone_size: .; j_call: TRBJ1-1; d_call: .; cdr3_aa: CSVRMGGMNTEAFF; cdr3_nt: TGCAGCGTTCGGATGGGCGGAATGAACACTGAAGCTTTCTTT
v_call: TRBV30; clone_size: .; j_call: TRBJ1-3; d_call: .; cdr3_aa: CAWSVRVSSGNTIYF; cdr3_nt: TGTGCCTGGAGTGTACGGGTCTCCTCTGGAAACACCATATATTTT
v_call: TRBV2; clone_size: once; j_call: TRBJ1-1; d_call: TRBD1; cdr3_aa: CASSEDREGEAFF; cdr3_nt: TGTGCCAGCAGCGAGGACAGGGAGGGTGAAGCTTTCTTT
v_call: TRBV14; clone_size: .; j_call: TRBJ2-7; d_call: .; cdr3_aa: CASSPLAGSYEQYF; cdr3_nt: TGTGCCAGCAGCCCCCTAGCAGGTTCCTACGAGCAGTACTTC
v_call: TRBV9; clone_size: .; j_call: TRBJ2-5; d_call: .; cdr3_aa: CASSVTPGAGETQYF; cdr3_nt: TGTGCCAGCAGCGTAACCCCTGGGGCCGGAGAGACCCAGTACTTC
v_call: TRBV29-1; clone_size: .; j_call: TRBJ2-3; d_call: .; cdr3_aa: CSASRPAARTDTQYF; cdr3_nt: TGCAGCGCCAGTCGACCCGCGGCACGCACAGATACGCAGTATTTT
v_call: TRBV4-1; clone_size: once; j_call: TRBJ2-1; d_call: .; cdr3_aa: CASSQGSQGPRLHEQFF; cdr3_nt: TGCGCCAGCAGCCAAGGCTCTCAGGGGCCACGGCTACATGAGCAGTTCTTC
v_call: TRBV5-1; clone_size: .; j_call: TRBJ1-2; d_call: .; cdr3_aa: CASSLGIGFGSYTF; cdr3_nt: TGCGCCAGCAGCTTGGGTATAGGGTTCGGGAGCTACACCTTC
v_call: TRBV5-4; clone_size: .; j_call: TRBJ2-3; d_call: TRBD2; cdr3_aa: CASSTGGSGGDSDTQYF; cdr3_nt: TGTGCCAGCAGCACCGGCGGTAGCGGGGGGGATTCCGATACGCAGTATTTT
v_call: TRBV29-1; clone_size: few; j_call: TRBJ2-7; d_call: .; cdr3_aa: CSVAKGGAYEQYF; cdr3_nt: TGCAGCGTCGCCAAGGGGGGGGCCTACGAGCAGTACTTC
v_call: TRBV27; clone_size: .; j_call: TRBJ2-2; d_call: .; cdr3_aa: CASSSLSQRFAGELFF; cdr3_nt: TGTGCCAGCAGTTCCCTTTCCCAGCGGTTTGCCGGGGAGCTGTTTTTT
v_call: TRBV29-1; clone_size: few; j_call: TRBJ2-7; d_call: .; cdr3_aa: CSVGNYEQYF; cdr3_nt: TGCAGCGTTGGGAACTACGAGCAGTACTTC
v_call: TRBV30; clone_size: .; j_call: TRBJ2-5; d_call: TRBD1; cdr3_aa: CAWSAPPGQGLQETQYF; cdr3_nt: TGTGCCTGGAGTGCCCCCCCGGGACAGGGCCTCCAAGAGACCCAGTACTTC